The 17 T cell receptor beta chains below come from one sample, sequenced in a study of blood T cell dynamics during melanoma immunotherapy. The time point is: week 3, after first cycle of checkpoint inhibitor. The repertoire was sequenced with immunoSEQ multiplex PCR; TCRdb's copy has only in-frame clones and lacks some. The profile shows around 10,000 clones, about 80% of them singletons. This specimen consisted of blood, obtained from a patient treated with checkpoint blockade. The receptors here all came from a human donor with melanoma.

This clone was seen once. The chain combines TRBV21-1 with TRBJ2-3; the table's D call of TRBD2 was not tested on the DNA. TRBV21-1 is a recognized pseudogene. The CDR3 extends over 17 amino acids. The CDR3 coding sequence is TGTGCCAGCAGCAATGATGGTAGCGGGGGAAGCACAGATACGCAGTATTTT. Translation gives CASSNDGSGGSTDTQYF.

The rearrangement links TRBV11-1 to TRBJ1-1; D remains ambiguous. Trimming removed 5 bases at V and 7 bases at J, with 14 bases between. CDR1 SGHAT and CDR2 FQDESV come from the germline V gene (reference sequence). The CDR3 spans 13 residues. The CDR3 sequence is CASSPVPGSEAFF. DNA of the CDR3: TGTGCCAGCAGCCCGGTCCCAGGCAGTGAAGCTTTCTTT.

The CDR3 coding sequence is TGTGCCAGCTCACCACCAGGGCCCACCTACAATGAGCAGTTCTTC. Its translation is CASSPPGPTYNEQFF. The rearrangement joins TRBV18 to TRBJ2-1; D uncertain. Germline CDR1 is KGHSH and CDR2 is LQKENI. The ends were cut back, 0 bases at V and 2 bases at J, with 8 bases in the middle. The CDR3 contains 15 residues. The whole variable domain, remainder taken from reference TRBV18 and TRBJ2-1, is NAGVMQNPRHLVRRRGQEARLRCSPMKGHSHVYWYRQLPEEGLKFMVYLQKENIIDESGMPKERFSAEFPKEGPSILRIQQVVRGDSAAYFCASSPPGPTYNEQFFGPGTRLTVL.

V is TRBV4-3 and J is TRBJ2-1; D gene uncertain. The CDR3 sequence is 14 residues long. V was clipped by 0 bases and J by 4 bases, with 7 bases between them. Germline V gene lookup returns CDR1 LGHNA and CDR2 YSLEER. The CDR3 DNA reads TGCGCCAGCAGCCAAGAAATGGGGTACAATGAGCAGTTCTTC. This sequence encodes CASSQEMGYNEQFF.

The rearrangement links TRBV5-4 to TRBJ2-3, with D possibly TRBD1 on 6 matching bases. The CDR3 is 15 amino acids. The ends were cut back, 0 bases at V and 2 bases at J, with 10 bases in the middle. Germline values: CDR1 SGHNT, CDR2 YYREEE (reference sequence). The CDR3 loop reads CASSLAQGLTDTQYF. The CDR3 DNA sequence: TGTGCCAGCAGCTTGGCACAGGGCCTCACAGATACGCAGTATTTT. The variable domain in full, with the rest retrieved from reference TRBV5-4 and TRBJ2-3, is ETGVTQSPTHLIKTRGQQVTLRCSSQSGHNTVSWYQQALGQGPQFIFQYYREEENGRGNFPPRFSGLQFPNYSSELNVNALELDDSALYLCASSLAQGLTDTQYFGPGTRLTVL.

This clone occurred a few times. This chain links TRBV6-6 with TRBJ2-7; the D gene is possibly TRBD1 (5 bases). The germline V gene has CDR1 MNHNY and CDR2 SVGAGI (reference sequence). V was trimmed by 5 bases and J by 1 base, leaving 15 bases between them. The CDR3 runs to 15 residues. The chain's CDR3 is CASSKGAGFSYEQYV. The CDR3 DNA reads TGTGCCAGCAGTAAAGGGGCAGGGTTTTCCTACGAGCAGTACGTC.

The chain recombines TRBV7-3 with TRBJ2-1; D is undetermined. Germline assignment: CDR1 SGHTA and CDR2 FQGTGA. The CDR3 covers 13 residues. With 0 bases removed from V and 8 bases from J, the gap between germline ends came to 8 bases. The CDR3 reads CASSLTLGHEQFF. The CDR3 bases are TGTGCCAGCAGCTTAACCCTTGGGCATGAGCAGTTCTTC.

This rearrangement joins TRBV7-9 to TRBJ2-1; 9 bases line up with TRBD1. Germline loops: CDR1 SEHNR, CDR2 FQNEAQ (reference sequence). The CDR3 sequence is 16 residues long. The V gene end was trimmed by 1 base and the J gene end by 7 bases; junction bases not matched to a gene: 8. CDR3 nucleotides: TGTGCCAGCAGCTTAGGCGGACAGGGGATCGGTAATGAGCAGTTCTTC. It encodes CASSLGGQGIGNEQFF.

This clone was picked up one time. The rearrangement joins TRBV27 to TRBJ2-7; 9 bases are shared with TRBD2. V was clipped by 9 bases and J by 2 bases; unmatched bases: 8. Germline CDR1 MNHEY, CDR2 SMNVEV (reference sequence). CDR3 size: 14 residues. CDR3 coding DNA: TGTGCCAGTTCAGCGGGGGGTCCGCCCTACGAGCAGTACGTC. Residues: CASSAGGPPYEQYV.

The chain recombines TRBV5-1 with TRBJ2-5, with D perhaps given as TRBD1 or TRBD2 (5 bases each). The J call is doubtful: the DNA matches TRBJ2-7 better. The CDR3 length is 14 residues. Germline V CDR1 and CDR2: SGHRS, YFSETQ. CDR3 sequence: CASSPGTVTYEQYF. The CDR3 DNA sequence: TGCGCCAGCAGCCCGGGGACGGTTACCTACGAGCAGTACTTC.

The chain is built from TRBV28 and TRBJ1-2; 11 positions agree with TRBD1. V lost 5 bases and J lost 4; bases outside the gene matches: 6. This CDR3 comprises 15 residues. Germline loops: CDR1 MDHEN, CDR2 SYDVKM. The CDR3 bases are TGTGCCAGCAGTCCGCGGACAGGGGGCATCTATGGCTACACCTTC. Its protein product is CASSPRTGGIYGYTF.

The rearrangement uses TRBV10-2 and TRBJ2-7, with TRBD1 identical over 10 bases. The germline CDR1 and CDR2 sequences are WSHSY and SAAADI. The CDR3 extends over 15 amino acids. The V gene end was trimmed by 2 bases and the J gene end by 2 bases; junction bases not matched to a gene: 3. CDR3 residues: CASSEGTGATYEQYF. The CDR3 DNA is TGCGCCAGCAGTGAGGGGACAGGGGCGACCTACGAGCAGTACTTC.

V is TRBV7-9 and J is TRBJ1-2; D possibly corresponds to TRBD1 (6 bases). The ends were cut back, 5 bases at V and 4 bases at J, with 17 bases in the middle. CDR1 SEHNR and CDR2 FQNEAQ come from the germline V gene (reference sequence). This CDR3 contains 15 residues. The DNA for the CDR3 is TGTGCCAGCAGCCCAGGGGCATTTGGGTCCTATGGCTACACCTTC. Protein sequence: CASSPGAFGSYGYTF.

This rearrangement joins TRBV30 to TRBJ2-5; 8 bases agree with TRBD1. The end of the DNA is better explained by TRBJ2-7, so the J call may be wrong. The CDR3 runs 12 residues. Germline CDR1 is GTSNPN and CDR2 is SVGIG (reference sequence). CDR3 coding DNA: TGTGCCTGGAGTCCACAGGGGGGCGAGCAGTACTTC. Translating it yields CAWSPQGGEQYF.

The V call is TRBV4-2, the J call TRBJ1-2; the D gene is possibly TRBD1 (5 bases). Trimming took off 0 bases at V and 7 bases at J, with 24 bases between the two ends. The length of the CDR3 is 18 residues. Germline CDR1 and CDR2: LGHNA and YNFKEQ. The CDR3 sequence is CASSQERGALSTTSGYTF. In nucleotides, the CDR3 is TGTGCCAGCAGCCAAGAGAGAGGGGCCCTTTCGACTACCTCTGGCTACACCTTC.

The CDR3 coding sequence is TGTGCCAGTAGTATAGTGGGAGTCTCTGGAAACACCATATATTTT. It translates to CASSIVGVSGNTIYF. The gene calls are TRBV19 and TRBJ1-3; D not resolved. V was pared by 1 base and J by 0 bases, with 7 bases between. Germline V gene sequence: CDR1 LNHDA, CDR2 SQIVND (reference sequence). This CDR3 is 15 amino acids long.

The V gene is TRBV13, the J gene TRBJ2-5; tentative D call: TRBD2 (6 bases). This CDR3 contains 15 residues. V lost 5 bases, J lost 1 base, and 14 bases lay in between. Looked up from germline, CDR1 is PRHDT and CDR2 is FYEKMQ (reference sequence). The CDR3 reads CASSLRLGSQETQYF. The CDR3 DNA reads TGTGCCAGCAGCCTTCGACTAGGGAGCCAAGAGACCCAGTACTTC.